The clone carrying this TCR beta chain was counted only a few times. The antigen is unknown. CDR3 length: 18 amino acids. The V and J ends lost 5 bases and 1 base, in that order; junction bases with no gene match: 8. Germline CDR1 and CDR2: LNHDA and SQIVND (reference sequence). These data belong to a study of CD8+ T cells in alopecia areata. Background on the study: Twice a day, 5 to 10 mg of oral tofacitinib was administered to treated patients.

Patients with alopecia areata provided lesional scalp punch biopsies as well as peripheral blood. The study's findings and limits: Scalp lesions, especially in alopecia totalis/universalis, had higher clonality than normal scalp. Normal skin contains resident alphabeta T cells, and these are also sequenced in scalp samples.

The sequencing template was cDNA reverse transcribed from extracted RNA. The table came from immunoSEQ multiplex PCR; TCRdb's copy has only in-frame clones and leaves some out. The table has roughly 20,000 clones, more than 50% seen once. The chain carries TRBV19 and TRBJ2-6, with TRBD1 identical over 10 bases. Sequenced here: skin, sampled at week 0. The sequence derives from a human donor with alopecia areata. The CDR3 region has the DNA TGTGCCAGTAGTGACGACAGGGGGCGGATATCTGGGGCCAACGTCCTGACTTTC. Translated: CASSDDRGRISGANVLTF.